Presented here are 27 T cell receptor beta chains from one specimen sequenced in a study of shared clonotypes between healthy human individuals (dated by TCRdb to 2020 to 2022). Preparation of the library involved the immunoSEQ multiplex PCR assay. Here the immuneACCESS table is served through TCRdb, limited to in-frame sequences with V and J called. Missing clones are a known gap in these copies; in checked studies unresolved V genes cover under half, and the rest lacks a known reason. For this sample the table gives about half a million clones, of which roughly 80% were detected only once. Roughly 13% of the sample is in the top ten clones. The sample comprised PBMCs. These receptors were collected from a woman aged 35 to 49 in good health. Some clones in this sample may be carry-over from other donors' samples.

This clone came up once. It is likely a read error: a sequence one base away is far more abundant. The V call is TRBV30, the J call TRBJ1-3, with a possible D match to TRBD1 (6 bases). This CDR3 has 14 residues. Trimming removed 7 bases at V and 3 bases at J, with 16 bases between. Germline CDR1 and CDR2: GTSNPN and SVGIG (reference sequence). The chain's CDR3 is CALRSQGFGNTIYF. CDR3 bases: TGTGCCTTGAGATCACAGGGATTTGGAAACACCATATATTTT.

A word on this clone: A read error is the likely source, as a far larger clone sits one nucleotide away. This chain joins TRBV30 and TRBJ2-3; D gene unclear. CDR1 and CDR2 from the germline V gene are GTSNPN and SVGIG (reference sequence). CDR3 size: 15 residues. Trimming shortened V by 1 base and J by 0 bases, and 11 bases separated the two germline ends. This chain's CDR3 is CAWSEAPPSTDTQYF. The CDR3 nucleotides are TGTGCCTGGAGTGAGGCACCCCCAAGCACAGATACGCAGTATTTT.

V gene TRBV4-1 combines with J gene TRBJ1-5; no clear D gene. Looked up from germline, CDR1 is MGHRA and CDR2 is YSYEKL. The CDR3 is 14 residues long. Between the trimmed V and J ends, which lost 0 bases and 1 base, there was a span of 4 bases. CDR3 loop: CASSQDGSNQPQHF. CDR3 sequence (DNA): TGCGCCAGCAGCCAAGACGGGAGCAATCAGCCCCAGCATTTT.

The chain joins TRBV5-1 to TRBJ2-3; perhaps TRBD1 as D (6 bases). Per germline, CDR1 SGHRS and CDR2 YFSETQ. V was trimmed by 3 bases and J by 6 bases, leaving 8 bases between them. The CDR3 runs to 12 residues. CDR3 residues: CASSWTVDTQYF. The CDR3, as DNA: TGCGCCAGCAGCTGGACAGTTGATACGCAGTATTTT.

This clone was detected a few times. J is TRBJ1-3 and V is TRBV7-2; no firm D call. With 3 bases removed from V and 1 base from J, the gap between germline ends came to 7 bases. The CDR3 extends over 14 amino acids. Germline V gene lookup returns CDR1 SGHTA and CDR2 FQGNSA. The CDR3 spells CASSFGGSGNTIYF. The CDR3 DNA follows: TGTGCCAGCAGCTTTGGCGGGTCTGGAAACACCATATATTTT.

The V gene is TRBV7-9, the J gene TRBJ2-2; D might be TRBD2 (6 bases). The germline gives CDR1 SEHNR, CDR2 FQNEAQ (reference sequence). V lost 6 bases, J lost 3 bases, and 14 bases lay in between. The CDR3 totals 15 residues. The CDR3 sequence is CASSWTGLYTGELFF. The CDR3 DNA reads as TGTGCCAGCAGTTGGACGGGACTTTACACCGGGGAGCTGTTTTTT.

Of note for this clone: A far larger clone is one nucleotide away, so this likely arose from a read error. The chain carries TRBV5-6 and TRBJ2-5; weak D call: TRBD2 (6 bases). The DNA end favors TRBJ2-7, so the J call may be wrong. This CDR3 is built from 18 residues. Germline CDR1 is SGHDT and CDR2 is YYEEEE. CDR3 bases: TGTACCAGCAGCCCACTACACCGACTAGAAGCGGTGGGTGACGAGCAGTACTTC. It is translated as CTSSPLHRLEAVGDEQYF.

This chain joins TRBV7-2 and TRBJ2-7; 9 bases fit TRBD1. The CDR3 loop spans 14 amino acids. V lost 4 bases, J lost 4 bases, and 5 bases stayed unmatched. Germline assignment: CDR1 SGHTA and CDR2 FQGNSA. In DNA form, the CDR3 reads TGTGCCAGCAGCTGGGGACAGGGAGGGTACGAGCAGTACTTC. Protein sequence: CASSWGQGGYEQYF.

V is TRBV18 and J is TRBJ1-1; 8 bases match TRBD1. This CDR3 spans 16 amino acids. The J segment lost 4 bases and the V segment lost 4 bases, leaving 11 bases of the junction unmatched. Germline V lookup: CDR1 KGHSH, CDR2 LQKENI. In nucleotides, the CDR3 is TGTGCCAGCTCACTCTACGGGACAGGAGTCGGCACTGAAGCTTTCTTT. Its translation is CASSLYGTGVGTEAFF.

The chain has TRBV6-1 and TRBJ2-2; D call uncertain. The CDR3 is 15 amino acids. Germline loops: CDR1 MNHNS, CDR2 SASEGT. Trimming shortened V by 2 bases and J by 4 bases, and 11 bases separated the two germline ends. Here the CDR3 reads CASSERVEGTGELFF. The DNA of the CDR3 is TGTGCCAGCAGTGAACGGGTGGAAGGCACCGGGGAGCTGTTTTTT.

The chain is built from TRBV6-1 and TRBJ1-5, with D possibly TRBD1 on 6 matching bases. CDR3 size: 15 residues. Germline V CDR1 and CDR2: MNHNS, SASEGT. V lost 2 bases, J lost 4 bases, and 12 bases lay in between. The CDR3 loop is CASSERTVGNQPQHF. The CDR3 DNA sequence: TGTGCCAGCAGTGAAAGGACAGTTGGGAATCAGCCCCAGCATTTT.

The chain employs TRBV6-6 and TRBJ1-1; tentative D call: TRBD1 (5 bases). The CDR3 has 12 residues. In germline, CDR1 is MNHNY, CDR2 SVGAGI (reference sequence). V gave up 7 bases and J gave up 4 bases, with 10 bases separating them. The CDR3 loop is CASTEGFTEAFF. The CDR3 nucleotides are TGTGCCAGCACCGAGGGGTTCACTGAAGCTTTCTTT.

There are many counts of this clone. Other DNA sequences in the sample encode the same CDR3. The chain links TRBV10-2 to TRBJ2-2; possibly TRBD1 for D (5 bases). Trimming removed 0 bases at V and 5 bases at J, with 13 bases between. In germline, CDR1 is WSHSY, CDR2 SAAADI. This CDR3 has 16 amino acids. CDR3 in DNA: TGCGCCAGCAGTGAGTCGGCAGGGTCTGGTACCGGGGAGCTGTTTTTT. Protein product: CASSESAGSGTGELFF.

As regards this clone: The junction departs from germline at one end; a sequencing error may be responsible. The CDR3 nucleotides are TGTGCTAGCAGCTTACATTCGAACACTGAAGCTTTCTTT. Translated: CASSLHSNTEAFF. The chain uses TRBV7-7 and TRBJ1-1; D is ambiguous. From germline, CDR1 is SSHAT and CDR2 FNYEAQ (reference sequence). The CDR3 runs to 13 residues.

V and J are TRBV11-2 and TRBJ2-5; tentatively, D is TRBD1 or TRBD2 (5 bases each). The CDR3 has 12 amino acids. The V end was cut by 6 bases, the J end by 4 bases, with 9 bases between. CDR1 SGHAT and CDR2 FQNNGV come from the germline V gene. CDR3 sequence reads: CASRAGGETQYF. In DNA form, the CDR3 reads TGTGCCAGCAGGGCTGGGGGAGAGACCCAGTACTTC.

The V gene is TRBV9, the J gene TRBJ2-7, with a weak D call TRBD2 (5 bases). V lost 0 bases to trimming and J lost 1 base, with 8 bases between them. The CDR3 totals 14 residues. Germline V gives CDR1 SGDLS, CDR2 YYNGEE. As DNA, the CDR3 is TGTGCCAGCAGCGTAGAAGGGAGATCCTACGAGCAGTACTTC. This translates into CASSVEGRSYEQYF.

This chain connects TRBV28 to TRBJ1-5, with 10 bases fitting TRBD1. There are 16 residues in the CDR3. V lost 0 bases, J lost 1 base, and 0 bases stayed unmatched. CDR1 is MDHEN and CDR2 is SYDVKM in the germline V gene. CDR3 coding DNA: TGTGCCAGCAGTTTATGGGACAGGGGGAGCAATCAGCCCCAGCATTTT. The encoded protein is CASSLWDRGSNQPQHF.

This clone was counted between two and nine times. The CDR3 sequence: CASSLDGRSDEQYF. The CDR3 DNA sequence: TGCGCCAGCAGCTTGGACGGGAGGAGTGACGAGCAGTACTTC. The genes are TRBV5-1 and TRBJ2-5; 7 nucleotides line up with TRBD2. The J call is in doubt because the DNA end fits TRBJ2-7 better. Germline assignment: CDR1 SGHRS and CDR2 YFSETQ. This CDR3 region has 14 residues.

This clone has just one count. The chain couples TRBV4-2 to TRBJ2-5; 9 bases map to TRBD2. CDR1 LGHNA and CDR2 YNFKEQ come from the germline V gene. Germline trimming cut 4 bases from V and 5 bases from J; bases unmatched to any gene: 11. CDR3 size: 16 residues. The CDR3 loop is CASSPDRLAVRETQYF. The CDR3 nucleotides are TGTGCCAGCAGCCCCGATAGACTAGCGGTACGGGAGACCCAGTACTTC.

V gene TRBV7-2 combines with J gene TRBJ1-2; 9 bases line up with TRBD1. The V gene end was trimmed by 4 bases and the J gene end by 4 bases; junction bases not matched to a gene: 7. The CDR3 runs 15 residues. The germline CDR1 and CDR2 sequences are SGHTA and FQGNSA. CDR3 protein: CASSWSGTGSYGYTF. As DNA, the CDR3 is TGTGCCAGCAGCTGGTCGGGGACAGGGAGCTATGGCTACACCTTC.

As to this clone: A read error is the likely source, as a far larger clone sits one nucleotide away. The rearrangement joins TRBV11-2 to TRBJ2-5; D is possibly TRBD1 or TRBD2 (5 bases each). From germline, CDR1 is SGHAT and CDR2 FQNNGV. Trimming cost V 5 bases and J 1 base, with 14 bases left between them. The CDR3 has 15 amino acids. The DNA of the CDR3 is TGTGCCAGCAGCCTAGCCGTGACAGCCCAAGAGACCCAGTACTTC. Residues: CASSLAVTAQETQYF. Looking up the rest from reference TRBV11-2 and TRBJ2-5 gives the full variable domain: EAGVAQSPRYKIIEKRQSVAFWCNPISGHATLYWYQQILGQGPKLLIQFQNNGVVDDSQLPKDRFSAERLKGVDSTLKIQPAKLEDSAVYLCASSLAVTAQETQYFGPGTRLLVL.

This clone appeared once. The conserved closing phenylalanine or tryptophan is absent in this CDR3, likely reflecting a read error. The chain is built from TRBV27 and TRBJ1-1, with TRBD1 matching 12 bases. The CDR3 contains 14 residues. The germline V gene encodes CDR1 MNHEY and CDR2 SMNVEV (reference sequence). Losses at the gene ends were 3 bases for V and 11 bases for J; bases not matched to a gene: 7. The DNA of the CDR3 is TGTGCCAGCAGTTTCGGGACAGGGGGCAGGGATGCTTTCCTT. The encoded protein is CASSFGTGGRDAFL.

The chain couples TRBV6-6 to TRBJ2-5; unclear D gene. Germline CDR1 reads MNHNY; CDR2 reads SVGAGI (reference sequence). Trimming stripped 7 bases from V and 5 bases from J, with 14 bases between. The CDR3 consists of 13 residues. The CDR3 is CASTPVGMETQYF. In DNA, the CDR3 is TGTGCCAGCACCCCTGTGGGTATGGAGACCCAGTACTTC.

The chain joins TRBV7-9 to TRBJ2-7; TRBD1 matches 8 bases. The V gene's germline CDR1 is SEHNR and CDR2 FQNEAQ (reference sequence). The CDR3 has 15 amino acids. J was trimmed by 3 bases and V by 0 bases; bases with no gene match: 4. CDR3 in DNA: TGTGCCAGCAGCTTAGCCGGGACAGGAGTCTACGAGCAGTACTTC. Translating gives CASSLAGTGVYEQYF.

V and J are TRBV7-3 and TRBJ2-3; D not certain. The germline gives CDR1 SGHTA, CDR2 FQGTGA. V was cut by 3 bases and J by 8 bases, with 9 bases left in between. This CDR3 has 12 amino acids. Written as DNA, the CDR3 is TGTGCCAGCAGCTTCCAGTCTGGTACGCAGTATTTT. This sequence encodes CASSFQSGTQYF.

This chain uses TRBV11-2 with TRBJ2-5; 7 bases align to TRBD2. The length of the CDR3 is 15 residues. The V segment lost 7 bases and the J segment 5 bases; nucleotides outside the gene matches: 13. Germline V gene data show CDR1 as SGHAT and CDR2 as FQNNGV. CDR3: CASIPLGGSGETQYF. The CDR3 nucleotides are TGTGCCAGCATCCCCCTCGGGGGGAGTGGGGAGACCCAGTACTTC.

The chain is built from TRBV29-1 and TRBJ2-3; D remains ambiguous. CDR3 length equals 13 residues. Germline CDR1 SQVTM, CDR2 ANQGSEA. The V end lost 4 bases, the J end lost 1 base, and 9 bases lay between the germline ends. The CDR3 loop reads CSVGPDRTDTQYF. As DNA, the CDR3 is TGCAGCGTTGGGCCCGACCGCACAGATACGCAGTATTTT.